Detailed here is one T cell receptor (beta chain). Antigen specificity is unknown. This sample was included in a study of T cell repertoires in cytomegalovirus infection. General study findings and limits: Cumulative frequency of public TCR beta families picked out carriers of CMV plus the relevant HLA.

Via MiXCR, TCRdb re-called the reads, giving one row per CDR3 protein. The sample consists of fewer than 1,000,000 distinct CDR3 sequences, 31% of them appearing once. This CDR3 contains 14 residues. V dropped 0 bases and J dropped 10 bases, with 13 bases sitting between them. Per the germline V gene, CDR1 is DFQATT and CDR2 is SNEGSKA (reference sequence). Sequencing was performed on cultured CD8+ T cells from PBMCs, taken from culture after CMV antigen stimulation. The V gene is TRBV20-1, the J gene TRBJ1-6; D might be TRBD1 (6 bases). The clonotype comes from a human donor in good health (CMV status not recorded). Some clones in this sample may be carry-over from other donors' samples. DNA for the CDR3: TGCAGTGCTAGAGACGTGGGGGCACGGTCACCCCTCCACTTT. This encodes CSARDVGARSPLHF.